These 7 T cell receptor beta chains originate from one sample sequenced in a study of T-cell reconstitution after alpha-beta-depleted transplantation in children. During its preparation, the TCRbeta library received unique molecular identifiers. Via MiXCR, TCRdb re-called the PCR reads, giving one row per CDR3 protein. The table has 200,000 to 250,000 distinct CDR3 sequences, 11% seen once; the top ten hold approximately 28%. The sample was PBMCs, taken before TCRalphabeta/CD19-depleted stem cell transplant. These receptors originate from a child younger than two with acute myeloid leukemia, due to receive a stem cell transplant.

This clonotype was observed at least ten times. The chain recombines TRBV5-1 with TRBJ2-3; D uncertain. Germline V gene data show CDR1 as SGHRS and CDR2 as YFSETQ. CDR3 length: 15 residues. V was trimmed by 4 bases and J by 1 base, leaving 13 bases between them. This CDR3 is CASSVQNAGTDTQYF. CDR3 nucleotide sequence: TGCGCCAGCAGCGTCCAAAATGCGGGCACAGATACGCAGTATTTT.

This CDR3 reads CASSFQKGGDEQYF. CDR3 bases: TGTGCCAGCAGTTTCCAGAAAGGAGGGGACGAGCAGTACTTC. The chain joins TRBV27 to TRBJ2-7; perhaps TRBD2 as D (6 bases). This CDR3 has 14 amino acids. CDR1 is MNHEY and CDR2 is SMNVEV in the germline V gene (reference sequence). Trimming stripped 3 bases from V and 5 bases from J, with 14 bases between.

This clonotype was seen ten or more times. The CDR3 protein is CSVEDPLRKGTDTQYF. CDR3 in DNA: TGCAGCGTTGAAGATCCTCTTCGGAAGGGCACAGATACGCAGTATTTT. V gene TRBV29-1 combines with J gene TRBJ2-3; D not certain. The ends were cut back, 0 bases at V and 1 base at J, with 14 bases in the middle. The CDR3 sequence is 16 residues long. CDR1 is SQVTM and CDR2 is ANQGSEA in the germline V gene.

At least ten counts were recorded for this clonotype. The gene calls are TRBV7-2 and TRBJ2-7; D is unresolved. Trimming removed 5 bases from V and 3 bases from J, with 11 bases in between. Germline V gene lookup returns CDR1 SGHTA and CDR2 FQGNSA. The CDR3 consists of 13 residues. CDR3 DNA sequence: TGTGCCAGCAGCCCGCGTCCGGACTACGAGCAGTACTTC. It translates to CASSPRPDYEQYF. Using reference TRBV7-2 and TRBJ2-7 for the parts outside the CDR3, the full variable domain is GAGVSQSPSNKVTEKGKDVELRCDPISGHTALYWYRQSLGQGLEFLIYFQGNSAPDKSGLPSDRFSAERTGGSVSTLTIQRTQQEDSAVYLCASSPRPDYEQYFGPGTRLTVT.

J is TRBJ2-1 and V is TRBV4-2, with D unresolved. The germline V gene has CDR1 LGHNA and CDR2 YNFKEQ. Trimming removed 0 bases from V and 7 bases from J, with 13 bases in between. CDR3 length: 15 residues. The CDR3 region has the DNA TGTGCCAGCAGCCAAGACGGGTCCGGTCAGAATGAGCAGTTCTTC. Translating gives CASSQDGSGQNEQFF.

Note on this clonotype: The junction and the germline gene differ at one end; a read error may be behind it. The chain combines TRBV6-5 with TRBJ1-2; no clear D gene. This CDR3 has 16 residues. Germline assignment: CDR1 MNHEY and CDR2 SVGAGI. For the CDR3, the DNA is TGTGCCAGCAGTTACGTGGCAACGGGGTTGGAGTATGGCTACCCCTTC. Its protein product is CASSYVATGLEYGYPF.

This clonotype was observed at least ten times. V usage is TRBV15 and J usage is TRBJ2-3; a possible D gene is TRBD2 (6 bases). Germline-derived CDR1 and CDR2 are LNHNV and YYDKDF (reference sequence). This CDR3 region has 14 residues. V was cut by 6 bases and J by 3 bases, with 13 bases left in between. In DNA form, the CDR3 reads TGTGCCACCAGTCAAGGAAGCGGGACAGATACGCAGTATTTT. Its translation: CATSQGSGTDTQYF.